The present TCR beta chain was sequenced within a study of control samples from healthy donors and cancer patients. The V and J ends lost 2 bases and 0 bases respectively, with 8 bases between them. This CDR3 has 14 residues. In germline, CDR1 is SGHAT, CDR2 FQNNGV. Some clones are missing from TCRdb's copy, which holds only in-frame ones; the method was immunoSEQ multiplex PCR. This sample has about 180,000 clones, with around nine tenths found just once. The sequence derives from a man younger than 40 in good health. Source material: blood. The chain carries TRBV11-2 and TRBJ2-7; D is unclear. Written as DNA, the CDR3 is TGTGCCAGCAGCTTAAGTGGTCCCTCCTACGAGCAGTACTTC. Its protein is CASSLSGPSYEQYF.